This record concerns one TCR beta chain sequence. Measured with immunoSEQ multiplex PCR; TCRdb has only the in-frame clones, and not every one. The sample holds about 99,000 clones, around 79% seen once. The trim removed 8 bases at V and 3 bases at J, leaving 3 bases unmatched. CDR1 MNHEY and CDR2 SVGAGI come from the germline V gene. This CDR3 contains 14 residues. The data were obtained in a study of blood T cell repertoires in COVID-19. Sequencing was carried out using peripheral blood. J is TRBJ2-3 and V is TRBV6-5; TRBD2 aligns across 12 bases. The receptor comes from a woman of 80 years or more with active or convalescent COVID-19. CDR3 region: CASWTSGTTDTQYF. The CDR3 coding sequence is TGTGCCAGCTGGACTAGCGGGACGACAGATACGCAGTATTTT.